This paragraph reports one TCR beta chain. This receptor's antigen is unknown. Compared with germline, one end of the junction differs, possibly owing to a read error. In total, 630 or so healthy bone marrow donors made up the cohort. At the time of sampling, every cohort member was nominally healthy, though immune exposures that went unrecorded were likely present. The donor was CMV seropositive and was included in the group of 250 to 300 seropositive cohort members. Every donor gave a peripheral blood sample, and the peripheral blood mononuclear cells from that sample were used for TCR beta sequencing. Genomic DNA extraction from the blood cell samples was performed with the Qiagen DNeasy Blood Extraction Kit. The data were taken from a study of cytomegalovirus exposure and HLA in healthy donors (dated by TCRdb to 2016 to 2017). In terms of the full investigation: An earlier analysis of 587 of the donors reported 250 to 300 Gb of sequence data and 120 million or so unique TCR beta sequences from about 179 million T cells. An early release that covered approximately 600 HLA-typed donors contained approximately 300 gigabases of sequencing data and about 93 million unique TCR sequences. The T cell repertoires of around 670 subjects were profiled by immunosequencing and related to cytomegalovirus serostatus. Alongside the repertoire data, information on donor age, sex, ethnicity and CMV serostatus was compiled. HLA typing covered class I and class II loci at four-digit resolution. The number of donors typed differed by locus, with 629-630 for A, B, C, DRB1 and DQB1, roughly 520 for DQA1, approximately 580 for DPA1, and under 490 for DPB1. Every discovery cohort repertoire had been produced on one sequencing platform. To decide whether each TCR beta V gene segment behaved as functional or pseudogenic, an earlier analysis of over 500 of the donors relied on high-throughput TCR beta sequencing. To predict cytomegalovirus infection status, the study brought together high-throughput TCR immunosequencing, statistical association of individual TCRs with disease status, and machine learning. The study was designed to test whether signatures of past pathogen exposure could be identified by cataloging public T cell receptors. On average, around 240,000 unique TCR beta nucleotide sequences were sequenced per donor among a few hundred genotyped donors of the cohort, with roughly a sixth of those sequences being non-productive. A later genetic analysis used genome-wide SNP genotypes for about 65% of the 666 donors, treating that subset as a discovery cohort. In the later analysis, no new phenotypic data were used to find candidate immune exposures; instead, reliance was placed on TCR beta sequences and their occurrence across donors. Several DR-DQ haplotypes were handled as single units for association and clustering, since linkage in the cohort was strong. A later analysis re-examined previously published TCR beta repertoires from over 500 donors and added high-resolution HLA genotyping to investigate patterns of TCR occurrence. Of the roughly 400 genotyped donors, roughly 80% were placed in the genetic ancestry cluster associated with self-reported Caucasian donors. Besides the first cohort of roughly 700 subjects, a separate validation cohort made up of 120 or so different subjects was used.

The germline V gene gives CDR1 as MNHEY and CDR2 as SVGAGI. The CDR3, from cysteine to phenylalanine, totals 14 residues. Only the CDR3 part of the read is kept: 42 bases, read in frame from the first base. The library was built by means of the immunoSEQ multiplex PCR assay. For the multiplex PCR, a mixture combining 60 forward primers for TCR Vbeta segments and 13 reverse primers for TCR Jbeta segments was used. Amplification of the CDR3 region of rearranged TCR beta genes was performed with a multiplex PCR assay on genomic DNA. The amplified TCR beta libraries were sequenced on the Illumina HiSeq System as 87-base-pair reads. On the study's bioinformatics: A later analysis tallied 75 million to 95 million unique TCR beta chains across the 700 or so repertoires, and about 12 million of those chains were shared by two or more donors. Raw reads were error-corrected and collapsed into unique sequences by a nearest-neighbor algorithm in which closely related sequences were merged to remove PCR and sequencing errors. CDR3 sequences were aligned to IMGT reference sequences to assign V, D and J gene segments. For a sequence to be retained, a match of at least six nucleotides was required to both a V gene segment and a J gene segment. Rearrangements were classified as productive when the CDR3 lacked stop codons and remained in frame with V and J, and all other rearrangements were classified as non-productive. CDR3 was defined according to IMGT convention as the region running from the second conserved V-encoded cysteine to the conserved J-encoded phenylalanine. The earlier analysis of a few hundred of the donors excluded sequences that lacked an unambiguous match to a single V gene segment. An earlier analysis of several hundred of the donors called V segments functional above 56.7% productive rearrangements and segregating when the between-donor standard deviation exceeded 5%. To diagnose cytomegalovirus status from the catalog of TCR beta chain sequences, a statistical classification framework was built. A later analysis assigned V and J genes by comparing TCR nucleotide sequences with IMGT/GENE-DB human TR gene sequences. Using the TCRdist pipeline, a later analysis assigned CDR3 sequences along with most-parsimonious VDJ recombination scenarios. A later analysis defined each TCR beta chain by its CDR3 amino acid sequence plus V-gene family, and excluded reads lacking a unique V-gene family. A later analysis removed 592 highly shared, low-generation-probability nucleotide sequences to deal with suspected cross-contamination and a sequencing artifact. For each public chain, a later analysis derived a clonal expansion index from normalized ranks of inferred template counts within each repertoire. In a later analysis, generation probabilities were computed with a VDJ recombination model fitted to out-of-frame rearrangements, and the resulting probabilities were checked against IGoR. A later analysis scored TCR-TCR, TCR-HLA and TCR-CMV co-occurrence with hypergeometric tests, applying a repertoire-size bias correction to TCR pairs. False discovery rates were estimated in a later analysis by permuting HLA or CMV assignments 20 times. In a later analysis, co-occurring TCRs were grouped using DBSCAN, with TCRdist sequence similarity added in when clustering inside HLA-allele-positive subsets. Co-occurrence clustering excluded repertoires with fewer than 30,000 or more than 120,000 public chains, plus five with anomalous nucleotide sharing. The source is immuneACCESS, and TCRdb retained only in-frame sequences with V and J called. Part of the clones is not carried over; for the studies checked, unresolved V genes explain less than half of this, and the remainder is unexplained. D and trimming come from the DNA, and the V and J calls and clone size come from that table. The sample includes approximately 150,000 clones, with about three quarters observed a single time. In total, the top ten clones hold more than 9% of the sample.

What the work shows at the level of the full study, not this receptor alone: For the cohort, immune exposure information was limited to CMV serostatus. Linkage disequilibrium might explain the correlated functional status among segregating V segments, but an unknown experimental factor could not be ruled out. A later analysis found that most CMV-associated TCR beta chains appeared HLA-restricted, with HLA associations seemingly driven largely by CMV exposure. Compared with the approximately 670-donor mean, donors in an Asian-associated ancestry cluster had fewer N-insertions in productive TCRs, according to a later genetic analysis. In a later genetic analysis, a missense DCLRE1C variant was associated with V-gene and J-gene trimming of TCR beta chains, and the association was replicated in an independent cohort. An earlier analysis of approximately 600 of the donors showed that most TCR beta V segments appeared in productive rearrangements either about 87% or about 30% of the time, which broadly matched IMGT annotations. A later analysis found that TCR association rates varied across HLA loci, with DRB1 alleles showing the most associated TCRs and HLA-C alleles the fewest. At a false discovery rate of 0.05, a later analysis linked about 16,000 TCR beta sequences to specific HLA alleles. The earlier analysis of about 600 of the donors excluded fewer than 20 rarely observed V segments, including chromosome 9 orphons, because counts were too low. A cluster of highly shared sequence variants was judged likely to represent a technical artifact of the sequencing pipeline. According to the authors, the approach could potentially be generalized to other disease states and immunological phenotypes. Presence/absence analyses assumed roughly uniform sequencing depth across donors, an assumption that may not hold. Some IMGT-functional V segments, including TRBV6-2 and TRBV6-3, could not be distinguished by the 87-base-pair reads and were therefore excluded. The study gave a list of about 170 TCR beta chains associated with cytomegalovirus. The classifier was reported to diagnose cytomegalovirus status with high specificity and sensitivity in both the original and validation cohorts. According to a later analysis, parvovirus B19, influenza, CMV and Epstein-Barr virus appeared linked to several top co-occurrence clusters. A further reported finding was that TCR beta sequences accurately predicted the HLA-A and HLA-B alleles for most subjects in the first cohort. Three of the identified cytomegalovirus-associated TCR beta chains were confirmed in vitro to be specific for cytomegalovirus antigens. Because some donors lacked HLA typing at each locus, the association tests relied only on the typed subset. This cohort had only TCR beta chains sequenced, and the lack of alpha or paired-chain data limited which features could be detected. When HLA alleles, especially DR and DQ, strongly co-occurred, attributing TCR associations to individual alleles was difficult. In a later analysis, HLA-associated TCR beta chains showed more clonal expansion and lower generation probabilities than non-associated chains that were equally common. Most TCR sequences were observed very rarely across donors, whereas some public TCRs were present in many individuals.

The source of this sequence is a man aged 30 to 39 in good health and CMV-seropositive. The material sequenced was PBMCs. The chain is assembled from TRBV6-5 and TRBJ2-7, with 10 bases in between that match TRBD2. The bases are TGTGCCGGCAGCCCAGGACTAGCGGCACACGAGCAGTACTTC. Translated, it gives CAGSPGLAAHEQYF.